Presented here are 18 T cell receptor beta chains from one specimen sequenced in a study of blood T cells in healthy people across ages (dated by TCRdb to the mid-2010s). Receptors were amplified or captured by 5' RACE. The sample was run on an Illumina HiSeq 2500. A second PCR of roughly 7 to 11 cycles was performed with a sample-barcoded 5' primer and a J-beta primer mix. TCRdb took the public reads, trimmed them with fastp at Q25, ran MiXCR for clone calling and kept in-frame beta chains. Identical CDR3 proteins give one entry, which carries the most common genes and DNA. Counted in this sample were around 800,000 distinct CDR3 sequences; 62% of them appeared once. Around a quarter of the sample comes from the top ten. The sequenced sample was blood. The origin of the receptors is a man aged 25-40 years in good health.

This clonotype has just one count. DNA of the CDR3: TGTGCCAGCAGGCAGAACAGCGGAAAAGAGACCCAGTACTTC. Amino acids: CASRQNSGKETQYF. The chain employs TRBV12-3 or TRBV12-4 and TRBJ2-5, with D possibly matching TRBD2 (5 bases). The CDR3 covers 14 residues. V was cut by 6 bases and J by 3 bases, with 14 bases left in between.

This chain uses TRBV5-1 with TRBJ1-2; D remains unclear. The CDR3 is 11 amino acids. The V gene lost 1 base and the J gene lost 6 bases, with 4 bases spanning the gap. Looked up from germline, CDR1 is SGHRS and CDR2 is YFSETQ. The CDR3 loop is CASSLRDGYTF. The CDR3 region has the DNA TGCGCCAGCAGCTTGCGAGATGGCTACACCTTC. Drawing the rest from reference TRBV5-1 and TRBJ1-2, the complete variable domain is KAGVTQTPRYLIKTRGQQVTLSCSPISGHRSVSWYQQTPGQGLQFLFEYFSETQRNKGNFPGRFSGRQFSNSRSEMNVSTLELGDSALYLCASSLRDGYTFGSGTRLTVV.

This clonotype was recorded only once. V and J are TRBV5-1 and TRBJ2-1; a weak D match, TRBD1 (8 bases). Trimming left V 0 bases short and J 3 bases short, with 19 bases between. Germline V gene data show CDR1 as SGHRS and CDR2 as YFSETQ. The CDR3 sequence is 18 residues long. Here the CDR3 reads CASSLGTGLAENYNEQFF. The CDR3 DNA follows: TGCGCCAGCAGCTTGGGGACAGGGCTAGCGGAGAACTACAATGAGCAGTTCTTC.

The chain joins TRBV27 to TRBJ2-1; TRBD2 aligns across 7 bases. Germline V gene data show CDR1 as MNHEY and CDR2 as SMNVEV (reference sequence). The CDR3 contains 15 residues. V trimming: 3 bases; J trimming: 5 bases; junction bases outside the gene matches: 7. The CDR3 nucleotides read TGTGCCAGCAGTTTCGCAGGGCGGGGGAACAATGAGCAGTTCTTC. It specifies CASSFAGRGNNEQFF.

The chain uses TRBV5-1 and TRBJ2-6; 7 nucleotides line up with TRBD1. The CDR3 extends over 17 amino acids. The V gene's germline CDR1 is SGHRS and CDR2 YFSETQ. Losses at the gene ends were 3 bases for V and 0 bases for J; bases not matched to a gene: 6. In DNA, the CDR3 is TGCGCCAGCAGCTCGGGACAGCCCATCTCTGGGGCCAACGTCCTGACTTTC. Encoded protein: CASSSGQPISGANVLTF.

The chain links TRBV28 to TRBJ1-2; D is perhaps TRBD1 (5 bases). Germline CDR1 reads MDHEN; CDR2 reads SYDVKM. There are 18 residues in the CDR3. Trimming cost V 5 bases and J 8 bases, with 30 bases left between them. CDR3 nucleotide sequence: TGTGCCAGCAGTATCTACAAGTGGACAAACTCCGGGTCGCGCGGCTACACCTTC. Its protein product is CASSIYKWTNSGSRGYTF.

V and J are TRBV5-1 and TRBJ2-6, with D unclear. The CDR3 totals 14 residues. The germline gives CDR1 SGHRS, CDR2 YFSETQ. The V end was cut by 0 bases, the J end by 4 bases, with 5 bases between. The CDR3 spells CASSLDTGANVLTF. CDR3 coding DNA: TGCGCCAGCAGCTTGGACACCGGGGCCAACGTCCTGACTTTC.

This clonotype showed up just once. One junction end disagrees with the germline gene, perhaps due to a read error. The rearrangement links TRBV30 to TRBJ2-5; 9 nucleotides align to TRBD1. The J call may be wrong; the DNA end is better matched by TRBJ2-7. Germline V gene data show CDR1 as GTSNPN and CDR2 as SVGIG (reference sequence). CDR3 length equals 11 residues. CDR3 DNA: TGCGCCGGGACAGGGCAATACGAGCAGTACTTC. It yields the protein CAGTGQYEQYF.

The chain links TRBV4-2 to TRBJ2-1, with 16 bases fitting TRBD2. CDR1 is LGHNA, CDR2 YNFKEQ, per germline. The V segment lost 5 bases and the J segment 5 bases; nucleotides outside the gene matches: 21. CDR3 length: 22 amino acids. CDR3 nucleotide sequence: TGTGCCAGCAGCGCGCTGGGGACTAGCGGGGGGGCAAAGGAACTCACCCACAATGAGCAGTTCTTC. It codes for CASSALGTSGGAKELTHNEQFF.

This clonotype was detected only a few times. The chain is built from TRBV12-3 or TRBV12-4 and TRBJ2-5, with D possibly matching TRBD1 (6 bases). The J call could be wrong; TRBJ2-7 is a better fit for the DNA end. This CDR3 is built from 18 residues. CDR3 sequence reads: CASSPTGMGSPYSAEQYF. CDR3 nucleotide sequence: TGTGCCAGCAGTCCAACAGGGATGGGCTCCCCCTACTCCGCCGAGCAGTACTTC.

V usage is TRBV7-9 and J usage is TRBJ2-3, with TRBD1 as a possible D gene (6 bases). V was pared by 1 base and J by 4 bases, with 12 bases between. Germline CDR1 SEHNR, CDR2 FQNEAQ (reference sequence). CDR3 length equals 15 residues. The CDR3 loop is CASSLEGVSADTQYF. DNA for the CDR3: TGTGCCAGCAGCTTAGAGGGGGTTTCCGCAGATACGCAGTATTTT.

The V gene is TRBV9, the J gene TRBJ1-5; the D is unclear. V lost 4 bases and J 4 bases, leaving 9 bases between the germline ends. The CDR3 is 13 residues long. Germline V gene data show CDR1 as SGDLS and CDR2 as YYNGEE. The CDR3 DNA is TGTGCCAGCAGCCTTCTCCCAAATCAGCCCCAGCATTTT. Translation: CASSLLPNQPQHF.

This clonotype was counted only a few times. The CDR3 nucleotides are TGCAGCGTTGAGGGGCAGATCTATGGCTACACCTTC. It encodes CSVEGQIYGYTF. The chain employs TRBV29-1 and TRBJ1-2; weak D call: TRBD1 (5 bases). The CDR3 spans 12 residues. Per the germline V gene, CDR1 is SQVTM and CDR2 is ANQGSEA. V was pared by 3 bases and J by 4 bases, with 9 bases between.

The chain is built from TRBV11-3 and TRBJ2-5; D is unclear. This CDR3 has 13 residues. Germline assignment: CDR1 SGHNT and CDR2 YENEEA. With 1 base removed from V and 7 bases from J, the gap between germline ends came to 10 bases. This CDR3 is CASSLGWGGTQYF. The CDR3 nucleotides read TGTGCCAGCAGCTTAGGGTGGGGTGGGACCCAGTACTTC.

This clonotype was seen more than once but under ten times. CDR3 amino acids: CASSPLGGEKQFF. The CDR3 nucleotides are TGTGCCAGCAGCCCCTTGGGGGGGGAGAAGCAGTTCTTC. The chain is built from TRBV3-1 and TRBJ2-1; 7 bases map to TRBD2. Per germline, CDR1 LGHDT and CDR2 YNNKEL (reference sequence). CDR3 length: 13 amino acids. V lost 4 bases to trimming and J lost 11 bases; unmatched junction nucleotides: 8.

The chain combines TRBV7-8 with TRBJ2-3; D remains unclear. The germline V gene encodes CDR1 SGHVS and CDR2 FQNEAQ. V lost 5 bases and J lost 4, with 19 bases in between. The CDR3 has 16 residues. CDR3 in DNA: TGTGCCAGCAGCCCACATCGGATCACTATAGCAGATACGCAGTATTTT. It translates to CASSPHRITIADTQYF. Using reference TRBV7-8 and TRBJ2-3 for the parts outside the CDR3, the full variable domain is GAGVSQSPRYKVAKRGQDVALRCDPISGHVSLFWYQQALGQGPEFLTYFQNEAQLDKSGLPSDRFFAERPEGSVSTLKIQRTQQEDSAVYLCASSPHRITIADTQYFGPGTRLTVL.

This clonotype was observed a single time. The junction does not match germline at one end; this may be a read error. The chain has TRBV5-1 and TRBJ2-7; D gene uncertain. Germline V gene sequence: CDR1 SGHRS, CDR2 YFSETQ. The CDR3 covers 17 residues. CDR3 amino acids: CAISSTTTTTSSYEQYF. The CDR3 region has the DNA TGCGCCATCAGCTCCACCACCACGACAACAAGCTCCTACGAGCAGTACTTC.

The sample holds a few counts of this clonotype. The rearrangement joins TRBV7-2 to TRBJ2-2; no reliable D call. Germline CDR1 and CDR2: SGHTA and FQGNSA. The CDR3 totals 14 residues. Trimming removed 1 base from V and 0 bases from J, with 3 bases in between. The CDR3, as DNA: TGTGCCAGCAGCTTAGAGGCGAACACCGGGGAGCTGTTTTTT. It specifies CASSLEANTGELFF.